This T cell receptor beta chain was identified in a study of CD8+CD57+ T cells in acquired aplastic anemia. Profiling that covered TCR beta VDJ and CDR3 relied on genomic DNA as its template. TCRdb itself ran the reads through MiXCR, one entry per CDR3 protein. Of around 200,000 distinct CDR3 sequences detected, roughly half appear once; the ten largest clones hold about 2%. All sequencing subjects had displayed CD8+CD57+ cell expansion on flow cytometry. Trimming cost V 8 bases and J 5 bases; bases outside gene matches: 7. CDR3 length equals 15 residues. CDR1 and CDR2 (germline): LGHNA, YNFKEQ. Sequencing was performed on sorted CD4+, CD8+, or CD8+CD57+ T cells (not recorded which) from PBMCs. This clonotype was sampled from a human donor with aplastic anemia. The chain recombines TRBV4-2 with TRBJ2-1, with 12 bases that match TRBD2. This CDR3 reads CASLPSGRANNEQFF. The CDR3 bases are TGTGCCAGCCTTCCTAGCGGGAGGGCCAACAATGAGCAGTTCTTC.